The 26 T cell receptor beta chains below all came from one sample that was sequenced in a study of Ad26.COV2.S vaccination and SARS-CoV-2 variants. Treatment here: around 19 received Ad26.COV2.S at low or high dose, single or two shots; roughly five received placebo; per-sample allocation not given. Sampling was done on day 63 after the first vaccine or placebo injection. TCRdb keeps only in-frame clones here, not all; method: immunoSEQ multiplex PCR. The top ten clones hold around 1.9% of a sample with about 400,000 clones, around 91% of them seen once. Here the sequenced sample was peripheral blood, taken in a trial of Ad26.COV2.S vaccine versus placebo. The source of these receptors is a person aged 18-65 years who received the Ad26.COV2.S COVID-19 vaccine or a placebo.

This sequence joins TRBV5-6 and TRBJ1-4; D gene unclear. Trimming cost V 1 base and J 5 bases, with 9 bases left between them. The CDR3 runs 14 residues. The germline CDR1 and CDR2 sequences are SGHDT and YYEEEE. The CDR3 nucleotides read TGTGCCAGCAGCTTGACGGTGAACAATGAAAAACTGTTTTTT. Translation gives CASSLTVNNEKLFF.

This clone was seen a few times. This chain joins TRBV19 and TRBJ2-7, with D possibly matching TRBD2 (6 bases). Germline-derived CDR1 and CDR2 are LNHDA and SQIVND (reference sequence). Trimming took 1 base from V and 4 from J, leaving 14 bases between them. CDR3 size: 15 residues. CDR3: CASSIGRGGPYEQYF. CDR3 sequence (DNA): TGTGCCAGTAGTATAGGGCGGGGCGGCCCATACGAGCAGTACTTC. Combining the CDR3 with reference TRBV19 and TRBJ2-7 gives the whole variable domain DGGITQSPKYLFRKEGQNVTLSCEQNLNHDAMYWYRQDPGQGLRLIYYSQIVNDFQKGDIAEGYSVSREKKESFPLTVTSAQKNPTAFYLCASSIGRGGPYEQYFGPGTRLTVT.

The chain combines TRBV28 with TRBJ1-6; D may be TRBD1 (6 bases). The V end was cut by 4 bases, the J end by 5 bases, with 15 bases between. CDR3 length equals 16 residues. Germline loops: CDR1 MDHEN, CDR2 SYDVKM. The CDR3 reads CASSSPRGLDNSPLHF. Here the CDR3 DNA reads TGTGCCAGCAGTTCCCCGCGGGGGCTCGATAATTCACCCCTCCACTTT.

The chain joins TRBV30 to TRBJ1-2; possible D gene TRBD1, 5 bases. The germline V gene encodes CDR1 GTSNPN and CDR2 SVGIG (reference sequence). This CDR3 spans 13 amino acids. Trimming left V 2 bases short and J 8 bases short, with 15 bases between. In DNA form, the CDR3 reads TGTGCCTGGAGTCCTTTCAGACAGCCCGGCTACACCTTC. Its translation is CAWSPFRQPGYTF.

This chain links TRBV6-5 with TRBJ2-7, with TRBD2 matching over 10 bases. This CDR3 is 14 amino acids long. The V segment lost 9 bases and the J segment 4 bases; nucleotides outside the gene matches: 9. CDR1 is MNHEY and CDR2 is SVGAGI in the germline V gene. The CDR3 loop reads CASRLAGAVYEQYF. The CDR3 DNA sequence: TGTGCCAGTCGTCTAGCGGGAGCAGTGTACGAGCAGTACTTC.

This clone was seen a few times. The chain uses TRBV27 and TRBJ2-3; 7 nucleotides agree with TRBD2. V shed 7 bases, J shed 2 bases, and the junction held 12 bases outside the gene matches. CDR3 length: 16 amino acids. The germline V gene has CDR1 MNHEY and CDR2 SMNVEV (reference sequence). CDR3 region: CASTHGGERVTDTQYF. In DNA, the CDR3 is TGTGCCAGCACCCATGGGGGGGAGCGGGTCACAGATACGCAGTATTTT.

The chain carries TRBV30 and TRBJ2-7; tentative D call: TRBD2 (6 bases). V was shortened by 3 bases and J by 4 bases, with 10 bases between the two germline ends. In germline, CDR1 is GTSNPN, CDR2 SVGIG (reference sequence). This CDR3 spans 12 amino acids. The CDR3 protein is CAWRRREYEQYF. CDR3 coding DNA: TGTGCCTGGAGGCGGCGGGAATACGAGCAGTACTTC.

CDR3 amino acids: CASSELAGELFF. CDR3 coding DNA: TGTGCCAGCAGTGAGCTCGCCGGGGAGCTGTTTTTT. The V gene is TRBV2, the J gene TRBJ2-2; D unresolved. The CDR3 runs to 12 residues. V shed 3 bases and J shed 6 bases, with 5 bases lying between them. Germline CDR1 SNHLY, CDR2 FYNNEI.

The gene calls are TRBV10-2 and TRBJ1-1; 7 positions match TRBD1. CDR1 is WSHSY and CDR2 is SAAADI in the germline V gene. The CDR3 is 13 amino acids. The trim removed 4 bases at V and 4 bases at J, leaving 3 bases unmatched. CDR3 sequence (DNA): TGCGCCAGCAGTGGACAGGGAGGCACTGAAGCTTTCTTT. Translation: CASSGQGGTEAFF.

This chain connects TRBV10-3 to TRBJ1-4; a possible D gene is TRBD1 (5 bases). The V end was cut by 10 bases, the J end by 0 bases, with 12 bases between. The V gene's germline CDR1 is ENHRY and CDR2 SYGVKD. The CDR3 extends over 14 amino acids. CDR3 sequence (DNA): TGTGCCACCCAGATGGGGGCAACTAATGAAAAACTGTTTTTT. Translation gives CATQMGATNEKLFF.

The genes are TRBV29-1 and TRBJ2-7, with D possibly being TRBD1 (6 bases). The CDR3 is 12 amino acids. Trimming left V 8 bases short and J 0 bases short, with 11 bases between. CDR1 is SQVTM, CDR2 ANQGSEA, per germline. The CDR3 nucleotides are TGCAGCCTTAAGGACAGCTCCTACGAGCAGTACTTC. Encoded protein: CSLKDSSYEQYF.

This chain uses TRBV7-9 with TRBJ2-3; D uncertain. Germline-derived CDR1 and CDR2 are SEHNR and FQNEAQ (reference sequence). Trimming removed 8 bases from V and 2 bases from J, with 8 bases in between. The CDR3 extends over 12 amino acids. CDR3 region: CASSTATDTQYF. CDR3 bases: TGTGCCAGCTCCACAGCCACAGATACGCAGTATTTT.

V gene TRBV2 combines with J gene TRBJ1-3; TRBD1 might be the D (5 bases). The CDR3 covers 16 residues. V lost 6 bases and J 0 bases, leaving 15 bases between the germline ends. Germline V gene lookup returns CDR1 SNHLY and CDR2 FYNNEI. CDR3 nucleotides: TGTGCCAGCAGCCGAAGACAGTCTGACTCTGGAAACACCATATATTTT. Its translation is CASSRRQSDSGNTIYF. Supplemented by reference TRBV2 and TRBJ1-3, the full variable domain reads EPEVTQTPSHQVTQMGQEVILRCVPISNHLYFYWYRQILGQKVEFLVSFYNNEISEKSEIFDDQFSVERPDGSNFTLKIRSTKLEDSAMYFCASSRRQSDSGNTIYFGEGSWLTVV.

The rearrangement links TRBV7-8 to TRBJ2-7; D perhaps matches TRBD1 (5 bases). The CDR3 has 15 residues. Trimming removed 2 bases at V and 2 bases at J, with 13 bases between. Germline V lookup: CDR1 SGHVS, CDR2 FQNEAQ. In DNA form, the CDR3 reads TGTGCCAGCAGCTTAAGGACAACTGATACCTACGAGCAGTACTTC. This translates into CASSLRTTDTYEQYF. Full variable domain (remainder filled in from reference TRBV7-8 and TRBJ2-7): GAGVSQSPRYKVAKRGQDVALRCDPISGHVSLFWYQQALGQGPEFLTYFQNEAQLDKSGLPSDRFFAERPEGSVSTLKIQRTQQEDSAVYLCASSLRTTDTYEQYFGPGTRLTVT.

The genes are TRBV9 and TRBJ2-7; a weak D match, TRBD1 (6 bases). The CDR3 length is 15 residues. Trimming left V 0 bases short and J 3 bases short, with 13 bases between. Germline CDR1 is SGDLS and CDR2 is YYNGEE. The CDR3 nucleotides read TGTGCCAGCAGCGTAGACAGGGTTCCAGGCTACGAGCAGTACTTC. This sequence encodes CASSVDRVPGYEQYF.

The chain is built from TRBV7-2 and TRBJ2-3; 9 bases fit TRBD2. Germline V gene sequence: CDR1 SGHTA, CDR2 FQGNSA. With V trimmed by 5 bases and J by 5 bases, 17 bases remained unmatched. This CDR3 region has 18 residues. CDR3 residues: CASSRFGAGGYLEDTQYF. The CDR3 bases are TGTGCCAGCAGCCGGTTTGGCGCGGGAGGGTATCTGGAAGATACGCAGTATTTT. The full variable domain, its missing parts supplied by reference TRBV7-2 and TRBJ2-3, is GAGVSQSPSNKVTEKGKDVELRCDPISGHTALYWYRQSLGQGLEFLIYFQGNSAPDKSGLPSDRFSAERTGGSVSTLTIQRTQQEDSAVYLCASSRFGAGGYLEDTQYFGPGTRLTVL.

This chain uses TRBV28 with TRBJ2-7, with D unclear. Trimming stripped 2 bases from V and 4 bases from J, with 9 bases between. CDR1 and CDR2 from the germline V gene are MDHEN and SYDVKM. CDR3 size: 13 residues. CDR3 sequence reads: CASSLIGIYEQYF. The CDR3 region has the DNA TGTGCCAGCAGTTTAATAGGTATATACGAGCAGTACTTC.

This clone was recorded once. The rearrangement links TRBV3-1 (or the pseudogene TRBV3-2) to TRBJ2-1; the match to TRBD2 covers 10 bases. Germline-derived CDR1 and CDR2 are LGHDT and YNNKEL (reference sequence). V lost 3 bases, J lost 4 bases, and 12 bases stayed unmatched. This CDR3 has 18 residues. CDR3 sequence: CASSQVRRLAGQYNEQFF. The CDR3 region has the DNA TGTGCCAGCAGCCAGGTGAGGCGACTAGCGGGCCAATACAATGAGCAGTTCTTC.

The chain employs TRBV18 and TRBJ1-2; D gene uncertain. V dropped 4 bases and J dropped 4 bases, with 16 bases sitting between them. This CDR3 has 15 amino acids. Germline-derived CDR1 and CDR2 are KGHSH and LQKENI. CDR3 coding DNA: TGTGCCAGCTCACGTGCAGAAGTAGGCAGCTATGGCTACACCTTC. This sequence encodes CASSRAEVGSYGYTF. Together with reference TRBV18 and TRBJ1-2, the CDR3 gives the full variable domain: NAGVMQNPRHLVRRRGQEARLRCSPMKGHSHVYWYRQLPEEGLKFMVYLQKENIIDESGMPKERFSAEFPKEGPSILRIQQVVRGDSAAYFCASSRAEVGSYGYTFGSGTRLTVV.

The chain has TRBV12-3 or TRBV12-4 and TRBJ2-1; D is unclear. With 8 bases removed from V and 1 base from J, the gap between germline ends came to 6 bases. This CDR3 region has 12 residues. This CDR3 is CASHGSYNEQFF. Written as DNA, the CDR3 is TGTGCCAGCCACGGATCCTACAATGAGCAGTTCTTC.

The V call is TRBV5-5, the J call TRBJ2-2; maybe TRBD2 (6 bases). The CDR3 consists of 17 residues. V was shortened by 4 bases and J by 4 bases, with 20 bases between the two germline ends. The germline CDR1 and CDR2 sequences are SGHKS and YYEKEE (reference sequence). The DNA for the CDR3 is TGTGCCAGCAGCCTGGAGAGCGGGTCGGGAGTCACCGGGGAGCTGTTTTTT. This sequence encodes CASSLESGSGVTGELFF.

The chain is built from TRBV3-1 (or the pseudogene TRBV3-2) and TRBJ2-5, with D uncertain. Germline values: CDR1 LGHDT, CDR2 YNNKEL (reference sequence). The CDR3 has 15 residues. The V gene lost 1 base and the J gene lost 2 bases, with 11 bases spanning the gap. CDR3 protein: CASSQALLGQETQYF. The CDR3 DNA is TGTGCCAGCAGCCAAGCCCTTCTCGGACAAGAGACCCAGTACTTC.

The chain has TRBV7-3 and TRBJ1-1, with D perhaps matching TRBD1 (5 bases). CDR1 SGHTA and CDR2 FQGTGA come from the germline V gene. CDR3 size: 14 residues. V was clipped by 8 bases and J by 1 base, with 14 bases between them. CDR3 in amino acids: CASAKGATNTEAFF. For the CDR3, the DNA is TGTGCCAGCGCAAAAGGGGCGACGAACACTGAAGCTTTCTTT.

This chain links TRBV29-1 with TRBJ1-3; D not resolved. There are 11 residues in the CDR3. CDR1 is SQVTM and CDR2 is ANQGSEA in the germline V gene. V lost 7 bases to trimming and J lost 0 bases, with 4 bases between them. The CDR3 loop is CSGDSGNTIYF. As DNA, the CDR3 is TGCAGCGGAGACTCTGGAAACACCATATATTTT.

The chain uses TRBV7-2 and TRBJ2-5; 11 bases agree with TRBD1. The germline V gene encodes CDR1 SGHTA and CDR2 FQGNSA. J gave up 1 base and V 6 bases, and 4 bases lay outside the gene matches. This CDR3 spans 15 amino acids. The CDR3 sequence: CASRWTGGLQETQYF. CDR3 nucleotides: TGTGCCAGCAGATGGACAGGGGGCCTCCAAGAGACCCAGTACTTC.

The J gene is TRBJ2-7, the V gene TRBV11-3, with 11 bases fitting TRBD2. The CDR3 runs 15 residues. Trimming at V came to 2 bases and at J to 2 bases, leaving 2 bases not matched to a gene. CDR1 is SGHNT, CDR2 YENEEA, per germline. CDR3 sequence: CASSLTSGRTYEQYF. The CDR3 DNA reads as TGTGCCAGCAGCTTAACTAGCGGGAGAACCTACGAGCAGTACTTC.